These 22 T cell receptor beta chains came from one sample sequenced in a study of CD8 T cells in ankylosing spondylitis. Points from the study as a whole: What seemed typical of ankylosing spondylitis blood was a TCR beta motif built from several highly homologous variants.

One entry per CDR3 protein, called by TCRdb with MiXCR from the 5' RACE reads. The repertoire includes under 950,000 distinct CDR3 sequences, around 17% of them detected once, and around 20% sits in the top ten. These receptors lack a known antigen. Sequencing input: blood, either unsorted or a sorted T cell fraction (not recorded which). The receptors here all came from a male donor with ankylosing spondylitis.

The chain links TRBV30 to TRBJ2-1, with 10 bases fitting TRBD2. This CDR3 has 16 residues. Looked up from germline, CDR1 is GTSNPN and CDR2 is SVGIG (reference sequence). J lost 6 bases, V lost 3 bases, and 11 bases had no gene match. CDR3 in DNA: TGTGCCTGGAGAGGAGCGGGGGGGCGATTTCGCAATGAGCAGTTCTTC. Its protein is CAWRGAGGRFRNEQFF. The full variable domain, in which reference TRBV30 and TRBJ2-1 provide the parts outside the CDR3, is SQTIHQWPATLVQPVGSPLSLECTVEGTSNPNLYWYRQAAGRGLQLLFYSVGIGQISSEVPQNLSASRPQDRQFILSSKKLLLSDSGFYLCAWRGAGGRFRNEQFFGPGTRLTVL.

The gene calls are TRBV20-1 and TRBJ2-1; 12 nucleotides match TRBD2. This CDR3 comprises 14 residues. The ends lost 6 bases at V and 6 bases at J; junction bases unmatched: 6. CDR1 DFQATT and CDR2 SNEGSKA come from the germline V gene (reference sequence). The CDR3 DNA reads TGCAGTGCGACGACTAGCGGGAGTCGCAATGAGCAGTTCTTC. Translation: CSATTSGSRNEQFF.

This clonotype was counted a few times. The V and J genes are TRBV2 and TRBJ2-3; 8 positions match TRBD2. V trimming: 2 bases; J trimming: 1 base; junction bases outside the gene matches: 5. The CDR3 length is 16 residues. Germline CDR1 and CDR2: SNHLY and FYNNEI. CDR3 sequence reads: CASSESGRGGTDTQYF. The CDR3 DNA reads TGTGCCAGCAGTGAATCCGGGCGGGGGGGCACAGATACGCAGTATTTT.

This clonotype was recorded many times. The limits of the CDR3 on the DNA are not certain, so only TCRdb's listed CDR3 is given. The rearrangement uses TRBV7-2 and TRBJ2-5; the table's D call, TRBD2, was not checked against the DNA. The CDR3 adds up to 16 amino acids, both ends counted. The V gene's germline CDR1 is SGHTA and CDR2 FQGNSA. The CDR3 reads CASSFLWGAGQETQYF.

This rearrangement joins TRBV6-2 or TRBV6-3 to TRBJ2-7, with D uncertain. V was trimmed by 0 bases and J by 9 bases, leaving 6 bases between them. CDR1 is MNHEY, CDR2 SVGEGT, per germline. The CDR3 has 11 residues. CDR3: CASSYSSRQYF. The CDR3 bases are TGTGCCAGCAGTTACTCTAGTCGGCAGTACTTC.

The chain combines TRBV12-3 or TRBV12-4 with TRBJ2-2; 8 bases agree with TRBD2. Trimming at V came to 5 bases and at J to 4 bases, leaving 6 bases not matched to a gene. The CDR3 extends over 15 amino acids. CDR3 DNA: TGTGCCAGCAGTCTCCTGAGCGGGAGCACCGGGGAGCTGTTTTTT. Its translation is CASSLLSGSTGELFF.

Ten or more counts support this clonotype. The chain joins TRBV27 to TRBJ1-1, with D perhaps TRBD1 (5 bases). Deletions cut 7 bases from V and 5 bases from J, with 8 bases between. The V gene's germline CDR1 is MNHEY and CDR2 SMNVEV (reference sequence). There are 11 residues in the CDR3. CDR3 loop: CASTGKTEAFF. In DNA, the CDR3 is TGTGCCAGCACAGGGAAGACTGAAGCTTTCTTT.

J is TRBJ2-7 and V is TRBV7-2, with D maybe TRBD1 (6 bases). Germline V gene sequence: CDR1 SGHTA, CDR2 FQGNSA. This CDR3 is 16 amino acids long. V was trimmed by 1 base and J by 4 bases, leaving 17 bases between them. CDR3 residues: CASSLGSGDVYYEQYF. Written as DNA, the CDR3 is TGTGCCAGCAGCTTAGGGTCAGGGGACGTTTATTACGAGCAGTACTTC.

This clonotype came up a few times. V usage is TRBV29-1 and J usage is TRBJ2-1; 13 bases line up with TRBD2. This CDR3 is 15 amino acids long. Trimming took 5 bases from V and 8 from J; bases not matched to a gene: 9. In germline, CDR1 is SQVTM, CDR2 ANQGSEA. CDR3 bases: TGCAGCGTTACAGTGACTAGCGGGGGGATCTATGAGCAGTTCTTC. Translated: CSVTVTSGGIYEQFF.

The rearrangement joins TRBV6-2 or TRBV6-3 to TRBJ2-7, with 12 bases matching TRBD2. The CDR3 is made up of 15 amino acids. The germline CDR1 and CDR2 sequences are MNHEY and SVGEGT. The trim removed 5 bases at V and 3 bases at J, leaving 5 bases unmatched. This CDR3 reads CASSPSGRGDYEQYF. CDR3 nucleotide sequence: TGTGCCAGCAGTCCTAGCGGGAGGGGAGACTACGAGCAGTACTTC.

The DNA of the CDR3 is TGCGCCAGCAGCTTCAGCCCCCTAGCGGGGGGGCGGGTCACAGATACGCAGTATTTT. This gives the protein CASSFSPLAGGRVTDTQYF. The chain uses TRBV5-1 and TRBJ2-3, with 12 nucleotides matching TRBD2. CDR3 size: 19 residues. Germline trimming cut 2 bases from V and 2 bases from J; bases unmatched to any gene: 12. CDR1 is SGHRS and CDR2 is YFSETQ in the germline V gene.

The chain carries TRBV12-3 or TRBV12-4 and TRBJ2-1, with 10 bases aligning to TRBD2. V lost 3 bases, J lost 2 bases, and 7 bases stayed unmatched. The CDR3 length is 17 residues. CDR3 sequence: CASSFPGLAAPYNEQFF. CDR3 sequence (DNA): TGTGCCAGCAGTTTCCCTGGACTAGCGGCACCCTACAATGAGCAGTTCTTC.

Only a few counts were recorded for this clonotype. This rearrangement joins TRBV12-3 or TRBV12-4 to TRBJ2-1; 8 nucleotides line up with TRBD2. CDR3 size: 14 residues. Trimming removed 7 bases from V and 2 bases from J; junction bases left unmatched: 4. The CDR3 bases are TGTGCCAGCATGGTCGGGGGGGCCTACAATGAGCAGTTCTTC. Translation: CASMVGGAYNEQFF.

This clonotype has a count of ten or more. Mismatch with germline at one junction end may stem from a read error. The rearrangement uses TRBV5-1 and TRBJ2-1; TRBD1 is a possible D gene (5 bases). This CDR3 is built from 14 residues. Germline assignment: CDR1 SGHRS and CDR2 YFSETQ. DNA for the CDR3: TGTGCCAGCAGTTTAGGGGCCTCCTACAATGAGCAGTTCTTC. The encoded protein is CASSLGASYNEQFF.

This clonotype was counted only a few times. The gene calls are TRBV6-1 and TRBJ1-6; D is unresolved. The CDR3 is made up of 13 amino acids. The germline V gene has CDR1 MNHNS and CDR2 SASEGT. V lost 3 bases to trimming and J lost 10 bases, with 10 bases between them. CDR3 sequence (DNA): TGTGCCAGCAGTGACTTCGACCCCTCACCCCTCCACTTT. It codes for CASSDFDPSPLHF.

This clonotype was counted only a few times. J is TRBJ1-5 and V is TRBV28, with D unclear. Trimming left V 7 bases short and J 6 bases short, with 10 bases between. This CDR3 has 12 residues. Per the germline V gene, CDR1 is MDHEN and CDR2 is SYDVKM. CDR3 in DNA: TGTGCCAGCACCCCGGACGGTCAGCCCCAGCATTTT. Its protein product is CASTPDGQPQHF. Variable domain in full (rest from reference TRBV28 and TRBJ1-5): DVKVTQSSRYLVKRTGEKVFLECVQDMDHENMFWYRQDPGLGLRLIYFSYDVKMKEKGDIPEGYSVSREKKERFSLILESASTNQTSMYLCASTPDGQPQHFGDGTRLSIL.

This clonotype has a count of ten or more. V usage is TRBV18 and J usage is TRBJ1-5; D unresolved. CDR1 is KGHSH and CDR2 is LQKENI in the germline V gene. V lost 2 bases and J 1 base, leaving 3 bases between the germline ends. CDR3 length: 13 residues. The CDR3 coding sequence is TGTGCCAGCTCACCAGAGAGCAATCAGCCCCAGCATTTT. Protein product: CASSPESNQPQHF. Looking up the rest from reference TRBV18 and TRBJ1-5 gives the full variable domain: NAGVMQNPRHLVRRRGQEARLRCSPMKGHSHVYWYRQLPEEGLKFMVYLQKENIIDESGMPKERFSAEFPKEGPSILRIQQVVRGDSAAYFCASSPESNQPQHFGDGTRLSIL.

The chain combines TRBV5-6 with TRBJ2-7; TRBD2 matches 7 bases. Germline loops: CDR1 SGHDT, CDR2 YYEEEE. The CDR3 has 15 amino acids. J was trimmed by 0 bases and V by 3 bases; bases with no gene match: 6. The CDR3 loop is CASSSRGGNSYEQYF. CDR3 coding DNA: TGTGCCAGCAGCTCGCGGGGAGGGAACTCCTACGAGCAGTACTTC. Variable domain in full (rest from reference TRBV5-6 and TRBJ2-7): DAGVTQSPTHLIKTRGQQVTLRCSPKSGHDTVSWYQQALGQGPQFIFQYYEEEERQRGNFPDRFSGHQFPNYSSELNVNALLLGDSALYLCASSSRGGNSYEQYFGPGTRLTVT.

This clonotype came up a few times. The V and J genes are TRBV28 and TRBJ2-5; D is perhaps TRBD1 (5 bases). CDR1 is MDHEN, CDR2 SYDVKM, per germline. This CDR3 is 15 amino acids long. V was trimmed by 2 bases and J by 4 bases, leaving 14 bases between them. CDR3 sequence: CASSLGQGNRETQYF. The CDR3 DNA follows: TGTGCCAGCAGTTTAGGGCAGGGTAACAGAGAGACCCAGTACTTC.

This clonotype has a handful of counts. The genes are TRBV11-3 and TRBJ2-5; 12 nucleotides match TRBD2. CDR3 size: 15 residues. J gave up 4 bases and V 5 bases, and 5 bases lay outside the gene matches. Per the germline V gene, CDR1 is SGHNT and CDR2 is YENEEA. Here the CDR3 reads CASSAGTSGRETQYF. CDR3 DNA: TGTGCCAGCAGCGCCGGGACTAGCGGGCGAGAGACCCAGTACTTC. Combining the CDR3 with reference TRBV11-3 and TRBJ2-5 gives the whole variable domain EAGVVQSPRYKIIEKKQPVAFWCNPISGHNTLYWYLQNLGQGPELLIRYENEEAVDDSQLPKDRFSAERLKGVDSTLKIQPAELGDSAVYLCASSAGTSGRETQYFGPGTRLLVL.

This chain joins TRBV7-2 and TRBJ1-5, with D perhaps matching TRBD1 (5 bases). This CDR3 is built from 16 residues. The V gene lost 4 bases and the J gene lost 3 bases, with 16 bases spanning the gap. Germline lookup yields CDR1 SGHTA and CDR2 FQGNSA. CDR3 loop: CASSSQPSGYNQPQHF. The CDR3 nucleotides read TGTGCCAGCAGCTCCCAGCCCTCAGGGTACAATCAGCCCCAGCATTTT.

The chain has TRBV24-1 and TRBJ2-3; D is unclear. Germline V gene sequence: CDR1 KGHDR, CDR2 SFDVKD. The ends were cut back, 4 bases at V and 5 bases at J, with 15 bases in the middle. The CDR3 consists of 15 residues. In nucleotides, the CDR3 is TGTGCCACCAGTGAGGGAAAAGGATATCGAGATACGCAGTATTTT. Translation gives CATSEGKGYRDTQYF.